Shown below are 27 T cell receptor beta chains from a single sample sequenced in a study of blood T cell repertoires in COVID-19. Some clones are missing from TCRdb's copy, which holds only in-frame ones; the method was immunoSEQ multiplex PCR. The sample yields 45,000 to 65,000 clones, over 75% seen once. The specimen sequenced was peripheral blood. The receptors shown here come from a man in his 70s with active COVID-19.

This clone was counted only a few times. The gene calls are TRBV4-2 and TRBJ1-1, with unresolved D. With 3 bases removed from V and 3 bases from J, the gap between germline ends came to 17 bases. Germline CDR1 reads LGHNA; CDR2 reads YNFKEQ. CDR3 length equals 16 residues. The CDR3 sequence is CASSHPPGQRDTEAFF. The DNA of the CDR3 is TGTGCCAGCAGCCATCCCCCCGGGCAGAGGGACACTGAAGCTTTCTTT.

The rearrangement joins TRBV27 to TRBJ2-3; D possibly corresponds to TRBD1 (5 bases). The V and J ends lost 6 bases and 1 base respectively, with 14 bases between them. The germline V gene has CDR1 MNHEY and CDR2 SMNVEV (reference sequence). The CDR3 spans 15 residues. The CDR3 nucleotides read TGTGCCAGCAGCCCTGGGGCCTCGGGCACAGATACGCAGTATTTT. Its translation: CASSPGASGTDTQYF.

V is TRBV5-1 and J is TRBJ1-4; TRBD1 agrees at 8 bases. This CDR3 region has 16 residues. CDR1 SGHRS and CDR2 YFSETQ come from the germline V gene. The V gene end was trimmed by 0 bases and the J gene end by 5 bases; junction bases not matched to a gene: 6. The CDR3 loop is CASSLDRGTRNEKLFF. As DNA, the CDR3 is TGCGCCAGCAGCTTGGACAGGGGGACCCGAAATGAAAAACTGTTTTTT.

The chain uses TRBV6-4 and TRBJ1-1; no firm D call. CDR3 length: 14 residues. Germline CDR1 reads MRHNA; CDR2 reads SNTAGT. V shed 6 bases and J shed 1 base, with 12 bases lying between them. CDR3 nucleotide sequence: TGTGCCAGCAGGAGGGAGGGAGCGAACACTGAAGCTTTCTTT. This gives the protein CASRREGANTEAFF.

The chain is built from TRBV9 and TRBJ1-1; tentative D call: TRBD1 (5 bases). Germline CDR1 and CDR2: SGDLS and YYNGEE. V was pared by 2 bases and J by 6 bases, with 17 bases between. The CDR3 covers 15 residues. The chain's CDR3 is CASSVGRDSQPEAFF. CDR3 DNA sequence: TGTGCCAGCAGCGTCGGCCGGGACTCTCAACCTGAAGCTTTCTTT.

The gene calls are TRBV5-4 and TRBJ2-5; TRBD1 matches at 9 bases. Germline-derived CDR1 and CDR2 are SGHNT and YYREEE (reference sequence). The CDR3 extends over 18 amino acids. V lost 0 bases to trimming and J lost 4 bases; unmatched junction nucleotides: 13. CDR3 sequence: CASSLGVTGTGMGETQYF. In DNA form, the CDR3 reads TGTGCCAGCAGCTTGGGGGTAACCGGGACAGGGATGGGAGAGACCCAGTACTTC. Looking up the rest from reference TRBV5-4 and TRBJ2-5 gives the full variable domain: ETGVTQSPTHLIKTRGQQVTLRCSSQSGHNTVSWYQQALGQGPQFIFQYYREEENGRGNFPPRFSGLQFPNYSSELNVNALELDDSALYLCASSLGVTGTGMGETQYFGPGTRLLVL.

The V gene is TRBV20-1, the J gene TRBJ2-5; no reliable D call. V was cut by 6 bases and J by 1 base, with 6 bases left in between. Germline assignment: CDR1 DFQATT and CDR2 SNEGSKA (reference sequence). This CDR3 has 11 amino acids. The DNA of the CDR3 is TGCAGTGCATATCTCCAAGAGACCCAGTACTTC. Its translation: CSAYLQETQYF.

This rearrangement joins TRBV28 to TRBJ1-5; the match to TRBD1 covers 12 bases. The germline V gene encodes CDR1 MDHEN and CDR2 SYDVKM. This CDR3 is 17 amino acids long. V shed 8 bases and J 3 bases; nucleotides not matched to a gene: 11. CDR3 residues: CASVTTGTGGPNQPQHF. The CDR3 DNA follows: TGTGCCAGCGTTACAACCGGGACAGGGGGCCCCAATCAGCCCCAGCATTTT.

V gene TRBV2 combines with J gene TRBJ2-7, with 7 bases that match TRBD1. Germline V gives CDR1 SNHLY, CDR2 FYNNEI. Trimming took 8 bases from V and 0 from J; bases not matched to a gene: 1. The CDR3 has 12 amino acids. The CDR3 region is CASGQDSYEQYF. As DNA, the CDR3 is TGTGCCAGCGGACAGGACTCCTACGAGCAGTACTTC.

J is TRBJ2-7 and V is TRBV28, with D perhaps matching TRBD1 (5 bases). From germline, CDR1 is MDHEN and CDR2 SYDVKM. The CDR3 loop spans 16 amino acids. V was trimmed by 5 bases and J by 4 bases, leaving 21 bases between them. CDR3 DNA: TGTGCCAGCAGTCTCATCCTTGGGGCAGGAGATTACGAGCAGTACTTC. Protein: CASSLILGAGDYEQYF.

This clone was seen a single time. This chain connects TRBV27 to TRBJ1-2; weak D call: TRBD1 (5 bases). The germline V gene has CDR1 MNHEY and CDR2 SMNVEV (reference sequence). This CDR3 region has 12 residues. V was shortened by 4 bases and J by 8 bases, with 11 bases between the two germline ends. The CDR3 DNA reads as TGTGCCAGCAGTTCCAGGGTGGACGGCTACACCTTC. This encodes CASSSRVDGYTF.

The chain combines TRBV27 with TRBJ1-4; the match to TRBD1 covers 7 bases. V trimming: 5 bases; J trimming: 4 bases; junction bases outside the gene matches: 10. Germline CDR1 MNHEY, CDR2 SMNVEV (reference sequence). CDR3 length: 16 residues. CDR3 DNA sequence: TGTGCCAGCAGTCCACCTCCCGGGACAGTTAATGAAAAACTGTTTTTT. It specifies CASSPPPGTVNEKLFF.

This clone turned up a few times. The V gene is TRBV5-4, the J gene TRBJ2-3, with D possibly TRBD2 on 6 matching bases. Trimming pared 0 bases from V and 0 bases from J, leaving 8 bases between. The CDR3 is made up of 15 amino acids. Per the germline V gene, CDR1 is SGHNT and CDR2 is YYREEE (reference sequence). The CDR3 nucleotides read TGTGCCAGCAGCTTGGGCGGGGTTAGCACAGATACGCAGTATTTT. Translation gives CASSLGGVSTDTQYF.

V usage is TRBV3-1 (or the pseudogene TRBV3-2) and J usage is TRBJ1-5, with unresolved D. The V gene's germline CDR1 is LGHDT and CDR2 YNNKEL (reference sequence). Deletions cut 2 bases from V and 6 bases from J, with 11 bases between. This CDR3 contains 14 residues. The CDR3 loop reads CASSQSTAGQPQHF. The CDR3 nucleotides are TGTGCCAGCAGCCAATCCACAGCTGGTCAGCCCCAGCATTTT.

V usage is TRBV15 and J usage is TRBJ1-6, with a weak D call TRBD1 (5 bases). V was trimmed by 2 bases and J by 1 base, leaving 9 bases between them. The CDR3 runs to 16 residues. The germline CDR1 and CDR2 sequences are LNHNV and YYDKDF (reference sequence). The CDR3 DNA reads as TGTGCCACCAGCAGATCGGGGGGATCCTATAATTCACCCCTCCACTTT. Amino acids: CATSRSGGSYNSPLHF.

The CDR3 region has the DNA TGTGCCAGCAGTCTCGACAGGGGAGGGTATGGCTACACCTTC. This codes for CASSLDRGGYGYTF. The chain couples TRBV7-8 to TRBJ1-2; the match to TRBD1 covers 8 bases. There are 14 residues in the CDR3. Germline lookup yields CDR1 SGHVS and CDR2 FQNEAQ. The V gene end was trimmed by 6 bases and the J gene end by 5 bases; junction bases not matched to a gene: 8. Full variable domain (missing parts from reference TRBV7-8 and TRBJ1-2): GAGVSQSPRYKVAKRGQDVALRCDPISGHVSLFWYQQALGQGPEFLTYFQNEAQLDKSGLPSDRFFAERPEGSVSTLKIQRTQQEDSAVYLCASSLDRGGYGYTFGSGTRLTVV.

This chain joins TRBV5-4 and TRBJ1-2, with 7 positions matching TRBD1. With 1 base clipped from V and 8 bases from J, the junction kept 11 bases outside the gene matches. This CDR3 has 15 residues. Germline assignment: CDR1 SGHNT and CDR2 YYREEE (reference sequence). The CDR3 here is CASSLNRGSLEGYTF. The DNA for the CDR3 is TGTGCCAGCAGCTTGAACAGGGGTTCATTGGAGGGCTACACCTTC.

The CDR3 DNA is TGTGCCAGCAGCTTAGGAGTGGGGGCGGAGACCCAGTACTTC. Translation: CASSLGVGAETQYF. The rearrangement joins TRBV7-9 to TRBJ2-5; a possible D gene is TRBD1 (6 bases). The CDR3 sequence is 14 residues long. Trimming shortened V by 1 base and J by 5 bases, and 11 bases separated the two germline ends. Germline CDR1 reads SEHNR; CDR2 reads FQNEAQ (reference sequence).

The chain is built from TRBV5-4 and TRBJ1-5; 9 bases fit TRBD1. From germline, CDR1 is SGHNT and CDR2 YYREEE (reference sequence). CDR3 length: 19 amino acids. The V gene end was trimmed by 5 bases and the J gene end by 0 bases; junction bases not matched to a gene: 15. The CDR3, as DNA: TGTGCCAGCAGTATCGATATACCGGGACAGGGTAATAGCAATCAGCCCCAGCATTTT. Amino acid sequence: CASSIDIPGQGNSNQPQHF. The full variable domain, its missing parts supplied by reference TRBV5-4 and TRBJ1-5, is ETGVTQSPTHLIKTRGQQVTLRCSSQSGHNTVSWYQQALGQGPQFIFQYYREEENGRGNFPPRFSGLQFPNYSSELNVNALELDDSALYLCASSIDIPGQGNSNQPQHFGDGTRLSIL.

This chain joins TRBV2 and TRBJ2-1; tentative D call: TRBD2 (5 bases). Germline V gene lookup returns CDR1 SNHLY and CDR2 FYNNEI. Trimming removed 5 bases from V and 1 base from J, with 12 bases in between. This CDR3 is 15 amino acids long. The chain's CDR3 is CASSISGLSYNEQFF. CDR3 DNA sequence: TGTGCCAGCAGTATCAGCGGTCTGTCCTACAATGAGCAGTTCTTC. The whole variable domain, filled in from reference TRBV2 and TRBJ2-1, reads EPEVTQTPSHQVTQMGQEVILRCVPISNHLYFYWYRQILGQKVEFLVSFYNNEISEKSEIFDDQFSVERPDGSNFTLKIRSTKLEDSAMYFCASSISGLSYNEQFFGPGTRLTVL.

The V call is TRBV28, the J call TRBJ2-7, with 8 nucleotides matching TRBD1. Trimming took 2 bases from V and 7 from J; bases not matched to a gene: 10. The CDR3 length is 15 residues. Germline values: CDR1 MDHEN, CDR2 SYDVKM. Written as DNA, the CDR3 is TGTGCCAGCAGTTTAAATGGCAGGGGGCGAGTAGAGCAGTACTTC. Protein: CASSLNGRGRVEQYF.

This chain links TRBV19 with TRBJ1-5, with TRBD1 as a possible D gene (5 bases). The germline V gene has CDR1 LNHDA and CDR2 SQIVND (reference sequence). This CDR3 contains 13 residues. The germline V and J ends were trimmed by 3 bases and 6 bases, with 9 bases remaining between them. CDR3: CASSMQGPQPQHF. Written as DNA, the CDR3 is TGTGCCAGTAGTATGCAGGGTCCTCAGCCCCAGCATTTT.

This rearrangement joins TRBV27 to TRBJ1-6; D uncertain. Germline-derived CDR1 and CDR2 are MNHEY and SMNVEV (reference sequence). V lost 0 bases and J lost 6, with 9 bases in between. The CDR3 is made up of 15 amino acids. CDR3 coding DNA: TGTGCCAGCAGTTTATCGAGGGTTGTTAATTCACCCCTCCACTTT. Its translation is CASSLSRVVNSPLHF.

This clone occurred a few times. V gene TRBV18 combines with J gene TRBJ1-4; 8 bases are shared with TRBD1. The V gene's germline CDR1 is KGHSH and CDR2 LQKENI. This CDR3 is 14 amino acids long. With V trimmed by 3 bases and J by 13 bases, 10 bases remained unmatched. In DNA form, the CDR3 reads TGTGCCAGCTCACCCAACAATTACAGGGGGAGACTGTTTTTT. As protein: CASSPNNYRGRLFF.

V gene TRBV5-6 combines with J gene TRBJ1-6; the D is unclear. The CDR3 consists of 16 residues. V shed 4 bases and J shed 11 bases, with 22 bases lying between them. Germline CDR1 and CDR2: SGHDT and YYEEEE. Written as DNA, the CDR3 is TGTGCCAGCAGCCATCCCGGCGGTAGTATCGGTCCACCCCTCCACTTT. Its translation: CASSHPGGSIGPPLHF. Full variable domain (missing parts from reference TRBV5-6 and TRBJ1-6): DAGVTQSPTHLIKTRGQQVTLRCSPKSGHDTVSWYQQALGQGPQFIFQYYEEEERQRGNFPDRFSGHQFPNYSSELNVNALLLGDSALYLCASSHPGGSIGPPLHFGNGTRLTVT.

The chain recombines TRBV30 with TRBJ2-7, with 8 positions matching TRBD1. V gave up 2 bases and J gave up 5 bases; unmatched junction bases: 5. The germline V gene encodes CDR1 GTSNPN and CDR2 SVGIG (reference sequence). There are 13 residues in the CDR3. The CDR3: CAWSRYRGNEQYF. The CDR3 coding sequence is TGTGCCTGGAGTAGGTACAGGGGGAACGAGCAGTACTTC.

V and J are TRBV4-3 and TRBJ1-3; D possibly corresponds to TRBD1 (6 bases). Trimming left V 0 bases short and J 4 bases short, with 13 bases between. CDR3 length: 16 amino acids. Germline V CDR1 and CDR2: LGHNA, YSLEER. CDR3 in amino acids: CASSQDLQGSGNTIYF. For the CDR3, the DNA is TGCGCCAGCAGCCAAGACTTACAGGGATCGGGAAACACCATATATTTT.